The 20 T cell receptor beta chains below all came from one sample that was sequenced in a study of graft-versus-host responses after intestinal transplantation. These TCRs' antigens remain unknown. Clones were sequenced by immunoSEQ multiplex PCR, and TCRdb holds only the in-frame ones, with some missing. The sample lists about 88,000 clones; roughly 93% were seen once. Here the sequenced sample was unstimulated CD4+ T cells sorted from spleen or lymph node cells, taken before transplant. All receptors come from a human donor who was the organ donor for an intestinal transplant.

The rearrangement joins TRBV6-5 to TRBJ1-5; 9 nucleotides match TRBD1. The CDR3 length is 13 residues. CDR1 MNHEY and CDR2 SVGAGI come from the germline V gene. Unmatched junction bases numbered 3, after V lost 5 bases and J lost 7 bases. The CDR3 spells CASSKDRGQPQHF. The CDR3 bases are TGTGCCAGCAGTAAGGACAGGGGACAGCCCCAGCATTTT.

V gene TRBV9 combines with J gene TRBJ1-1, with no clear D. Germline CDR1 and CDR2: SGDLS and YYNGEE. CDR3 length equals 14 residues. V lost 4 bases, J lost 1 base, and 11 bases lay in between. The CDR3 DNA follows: TGTGCCAGCAGCTGGACCGCTGCGAACACTGAAGCTTTCTTT. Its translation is CASSWTAANTEAFF.

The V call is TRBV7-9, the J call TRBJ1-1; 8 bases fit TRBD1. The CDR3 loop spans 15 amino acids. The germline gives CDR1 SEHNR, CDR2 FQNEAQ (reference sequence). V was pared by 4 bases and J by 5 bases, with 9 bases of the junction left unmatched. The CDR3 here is CASSSPRQGMTEAFF. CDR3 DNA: TGTGCCAGCAGCTCACCTCGACAGGGGATGACTGAAGCTTTCTTT.

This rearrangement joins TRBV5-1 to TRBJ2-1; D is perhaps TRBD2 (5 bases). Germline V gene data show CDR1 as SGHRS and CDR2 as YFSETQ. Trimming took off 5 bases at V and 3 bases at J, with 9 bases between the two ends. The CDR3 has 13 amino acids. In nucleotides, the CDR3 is TGCGCCAGCAGTGACTATATCTACAATGAGCAGTTCTTC. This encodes CASSDYIYNEQFF.

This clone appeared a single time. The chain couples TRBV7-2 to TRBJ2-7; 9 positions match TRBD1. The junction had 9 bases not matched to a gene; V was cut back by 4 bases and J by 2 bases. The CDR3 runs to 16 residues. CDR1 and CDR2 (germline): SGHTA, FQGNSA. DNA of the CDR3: TGTGCCAGCAGCTGGGCCGGGGGACAGGGAGCCTACGAGCAGTACTTC. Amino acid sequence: CASSWAGGQGAYEQYF.

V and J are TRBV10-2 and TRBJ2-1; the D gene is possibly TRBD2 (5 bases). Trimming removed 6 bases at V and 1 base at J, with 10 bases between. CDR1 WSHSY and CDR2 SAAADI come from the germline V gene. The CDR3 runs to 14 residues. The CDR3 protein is CASRGADSYNEQFF. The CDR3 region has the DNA TGCGCCAGCAGGGGAGCGGATTCCTACAATGAGCAGTTCTTC.

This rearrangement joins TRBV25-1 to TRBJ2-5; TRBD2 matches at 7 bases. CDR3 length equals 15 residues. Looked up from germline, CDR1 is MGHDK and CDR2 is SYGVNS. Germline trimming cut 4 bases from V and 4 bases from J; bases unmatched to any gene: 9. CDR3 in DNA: TGTGCCAGCAGTGTCGCTAGCGGTGTAGGAGAGACCCAGTACTTC. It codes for CASSVASGVGETQYF.

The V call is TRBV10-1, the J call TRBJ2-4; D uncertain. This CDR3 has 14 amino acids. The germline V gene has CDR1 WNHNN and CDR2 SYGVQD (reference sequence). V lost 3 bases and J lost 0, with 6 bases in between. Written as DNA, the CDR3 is TGCGCCAGCAGTGATAACCCAGCCAAAAACATTCAGTACTTC. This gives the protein CASSDNPAKNIQYF.

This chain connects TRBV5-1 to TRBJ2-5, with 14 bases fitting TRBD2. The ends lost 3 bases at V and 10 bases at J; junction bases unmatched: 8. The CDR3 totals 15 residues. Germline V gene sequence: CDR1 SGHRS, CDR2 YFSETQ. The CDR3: CASSSTSGGAGDQYF. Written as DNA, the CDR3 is TGCGCCAGCAGCTCGACTAGCGGGGGGGCCGGGGACCAGTACTTC.

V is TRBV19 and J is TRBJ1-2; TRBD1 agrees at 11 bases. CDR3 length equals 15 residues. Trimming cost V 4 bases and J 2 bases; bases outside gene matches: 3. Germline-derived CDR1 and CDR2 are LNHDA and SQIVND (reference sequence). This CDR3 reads CASSTRDRGNYGYTF. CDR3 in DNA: TGTGCCAGTAGTACCCGGGACAGGGGGAACTATGGCTACACCTTC.

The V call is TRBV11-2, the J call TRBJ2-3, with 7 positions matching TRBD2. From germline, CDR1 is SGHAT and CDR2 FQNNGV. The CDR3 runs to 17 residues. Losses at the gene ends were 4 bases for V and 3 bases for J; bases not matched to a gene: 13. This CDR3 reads CASSSGTGTTRTDTQYF. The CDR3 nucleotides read TGTGCCAGCAGCTCAGGTACCGGGACTACTCGAACAGATACGCAGTATTTT. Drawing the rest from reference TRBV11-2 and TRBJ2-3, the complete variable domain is EAGVAQSPRYKIIEKRQSVAFWCNPISGHATLYWYQQILGQGPKLLIQFQNNGVVDDSQLPKDRFSAERLKGVDSTLKIQPAKLEDSAVYLCASSSGTGTTRTDTQYFGPGTRLTVL.

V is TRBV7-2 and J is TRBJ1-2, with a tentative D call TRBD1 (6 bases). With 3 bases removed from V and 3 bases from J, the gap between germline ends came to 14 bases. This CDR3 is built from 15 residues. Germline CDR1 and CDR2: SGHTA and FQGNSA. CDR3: CASSFQGRGDYGYTF. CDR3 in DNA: TGTGCCAGCAGCTTTCAGGGGCGCGGGGACTATGGCTACACCTTC.

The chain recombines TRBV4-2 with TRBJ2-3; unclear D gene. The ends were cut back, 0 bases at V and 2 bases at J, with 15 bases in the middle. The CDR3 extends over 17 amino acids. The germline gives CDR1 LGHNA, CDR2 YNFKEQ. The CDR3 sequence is CASSQDRKFGVTDTQYF. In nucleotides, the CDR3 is TGTGCCAGCAGCCAAGATAGGAAATTTGGGGTCACAGATACGCAGTATTTT.

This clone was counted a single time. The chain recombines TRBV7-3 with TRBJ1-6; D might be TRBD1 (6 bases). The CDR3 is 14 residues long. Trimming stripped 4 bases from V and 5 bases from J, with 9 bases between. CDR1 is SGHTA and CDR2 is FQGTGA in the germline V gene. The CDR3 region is CASSSQGNNSPLHF. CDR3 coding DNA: TGTGCCAGCAGCTCCCAGGGGAATAATTCACCCCTCCACTTT.

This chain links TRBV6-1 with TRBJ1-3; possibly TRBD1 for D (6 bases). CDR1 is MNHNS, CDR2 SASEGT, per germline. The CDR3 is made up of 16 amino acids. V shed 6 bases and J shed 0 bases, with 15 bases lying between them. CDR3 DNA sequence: TGTGCCAGCAGGGAAAGACAGGCCGTCTCTGGAAACACCATATATTTT. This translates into CASRERQAVSGNTIYF.

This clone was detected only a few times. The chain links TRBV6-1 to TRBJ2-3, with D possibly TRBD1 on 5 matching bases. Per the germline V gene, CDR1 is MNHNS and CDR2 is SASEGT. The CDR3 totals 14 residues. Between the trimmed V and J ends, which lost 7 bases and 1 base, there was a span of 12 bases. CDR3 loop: CASTRQFGTDTQYF. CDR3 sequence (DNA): TGTGCCAGCACCAGACAGTTTGGCACAGATACGCAGTATTTT.

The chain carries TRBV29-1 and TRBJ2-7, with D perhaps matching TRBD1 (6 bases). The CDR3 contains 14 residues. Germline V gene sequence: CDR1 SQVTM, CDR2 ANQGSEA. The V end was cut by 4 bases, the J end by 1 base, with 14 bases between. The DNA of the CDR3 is TGCAGCGTTGTTGGCCAGGGACATTCCTACGAGCAGTACTTC. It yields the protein CSVVGQGHSYEQYF.

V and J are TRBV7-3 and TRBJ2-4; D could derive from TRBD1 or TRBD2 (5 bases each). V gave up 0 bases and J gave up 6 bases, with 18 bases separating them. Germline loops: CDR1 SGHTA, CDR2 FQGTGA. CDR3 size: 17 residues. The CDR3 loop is CASSLTGRGEGGNIQYF. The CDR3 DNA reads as TGTGCCAGCAGCTTAACGGGTCGGGGCGAAGGTGGAAACATTCAGTACTTC.

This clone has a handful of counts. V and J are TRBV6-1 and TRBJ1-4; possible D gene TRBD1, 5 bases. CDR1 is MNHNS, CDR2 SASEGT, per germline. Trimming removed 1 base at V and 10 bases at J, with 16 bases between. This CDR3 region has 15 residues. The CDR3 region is CASSEDSSFGGKLFF. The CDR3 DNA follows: TGTGCCAGCAGTGAAGACAGTTCCTTCGGGGGAAAACTGTTTTTT.

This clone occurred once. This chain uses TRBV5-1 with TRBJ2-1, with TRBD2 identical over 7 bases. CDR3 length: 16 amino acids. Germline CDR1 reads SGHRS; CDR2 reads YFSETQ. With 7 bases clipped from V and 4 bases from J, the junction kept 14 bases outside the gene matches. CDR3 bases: TGCGCCAGCGGAAGCGGGACTTCATCCCCTTACAATGAGCAGTTCTTC. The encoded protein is CASGSGTSSPYNEQFF.